The present entry profiles one T cell receptor (beta chain) with its context. The authors' processing: Cell counts per sample came from amplifying reference gene primers. Measured with immunoSEQ multiplex PCR; TCRdb has only the in-frame clones, and not every one. From that table come the V and J calls and clone size; the DNA was used to work out D and trimming. The table includes some 300,000 clones, approximately 86% detected once. Germline V gene sequence: CDR1 SNHLY, CDR2 FYNNEI. The CDR3 covers 15 residues. Trimming took 8 bases from V and 2 from J; bases not matched to a gene: 11. The entry originates in a study of blood T cell repertoires in COVID-19. Study summary: Spain, Italy and the United States supplied samples that represented acute and convalescent COVID-19. Nucleic acid was either cDNA or gDNA, and it came from T cells, B-cell-depleted T cells, or PBMCs.

Seattle's enrolled individuals joined amid active infection and were then monitored longitudinally. The sequenced sample was peripheral blood. The chain uses TRBV2 and TRBJ1-1; 7 nucleotides match TRBD1. The TCR was taken from a woman in her seventies with COVID-19, enrolled during active disease. The chain's CDR3 is CASGTSRGINTEAFF. The CDR3 DNA follows: TGTGCCAGCGGGACTTCCAGGGGGATCAACACTGAAGCTTTCTTT.